One sample yielded the 11 T cell receptor beta chains listed below, sequenced in a study of beta chain features in type 1 diabetes. Isolated RNA was reverse transcribed in full, so expressed TCRB transcripts were sequenced. Sequencing used immunoSEQ multiplex PCR; TCRdb keeps in-frame clones, though not all of them. This sample carries about 240,000 clones, 25% to 35% of them seen once, and the ten largest clones take around 4%. The sequencing input was central memory CD4+ T cells from blood. The origin of the receptors is a man aged 30 to 39 in good health.

The chain combines TRBV19 with TRBJ2-5; 10 bases align to TRBD1. V shed 3 bases and J 4 bases; nucleotides not matched to a gene: 5. Germline V gene data show CDR1 as LNHDA and CDR2 as SQIVND (reference sequence). The CDR3 extends over 15 amino acids. In DNA, the CDR3 is TGTGCCAGTAGTATCGACAGGGGGCGCGGAGAGACCCAGTACTTC. It yields the protein CASSIDRGRGETQYF.

This clone was seen more than once but under ten times. The chain carries TRBV7-9 and TRBJ2-3; D remains ambiguous. CDR3 size: 16 residues. Looked up from germline, CDR1 is SEHNR and CDR2 is FQNEAQ (reference sequence). Trimming stripped 3 bases from V and 2 bases from J, with 15 bases between. CDR3 in DNA: TGTGCCAGCAGCTTCGGAAATGCGGTCCTCACAGATACGCAGTATTTT. Its protein is CASSFGNAVLTDTQYF.

A few counts support this clone. The chain is built from TRBV30 and TRBJ1-1; D gene unclear. This CDR3 comprises 11 residues. CDR1 GTSNPN and CDR2 SVGIG come from the germline V gene (reference sequence). Trimming left V 3 bases short and J 4 bases short, with 6 bases between. The CDR3 DNA reads TGTGCCTGGAGGGGAGCCACTGAAGCTTTCTTT. Residues: CAWRGATEAFF.

Comment on this clone: Other DNA sequences within the sample encode an identical CDR3. The chain links TRBV7-2 to TRBJ2-5, with unresolved D. The CDR3 covers 11 residues. V gave up 5 bases and J gave up 4 bases, with 5 bases separating them. Germline lookup yields CDR1 SGHTA and CDR2 FQGNSA. The CDR3 loop is CASSARETQYF. CDR3 nucleotide sequence: TGTGCCAGCAGCGCGCGAGAGACCCAGTACTTC.

As for this clone: The sample has other DNA sequences that encode this CDR3 too. The V call is TRBV6-5, the J call TRBJ2-1; the match to TRBD2 covers 8 bases. The length of the CDR3 is 14 residues. In germline, CDR1 is MNHEY, CDR2 SVGAGI. The trim removed 2 bases at V and 8 bases at J, leaving 5 bases unmatched. As DNA, the CDR3 is TGTGCCAGCAGTTACCTCGGACTAGCTGATGAGCAGTTCTTC. It specifies CASSYLGLADEQFF.

The chain links TRBV2 to TRBJ2-1; D is ambiguous. Germline V gives CDR1 SNHLY, CDR2 FYNNEI. The CDR3 covers 13 residues. With 1 base removed from V and 9 bases from J, the gap between germline ends came to 10 bases. The CDR3 coding sequence is TGTGCCAGCAGTGAAGGACCAGCCAGTGAGCAGTTCTTC. Protein sequence: CASSEGPASEQFF. The full variable domain, rest sourced from reference TRBV2 and TRBJ2-1, is EPEVTQTPSHQVTQMGQEVILRCVPISNHLYFYWYRQILGQKVEFLVSFYNNEISEKSEIFDDQFSVERPDGSNFTLKIRSTKLEDSAMYFCASSEGPASEQFFGPGTRLTVL.

In this sample, this clone turned up a few times. The rearrangement uses TRBV19 and TRBJ2-1; no firm D call. The germline V gene encodes CDR1 LNHDA and CDR2 SQIVND (reference sequence). The CDR3 runs 15 residues. Trimming removed 4 bases at V and 3 bases at J, with 13 bases between. The CDR3 sequence: CASSSADSYYNEQFF. For the CDR3, the DNA is TGTGCCAGTAGTAGTGCCGACTCCTACTACAATGAGCAGTTCTTC. Using reference TRBV19 and TRBJ2-1 for the parts outside the CDR3, the full variable domain is DGGITQSPKYLFRKEGQNVTLSCEQNLNHDAMYWYRQDPGQGLRLIYYSQIVNDFQKGDIAEGYSVSREKKESFPLTVTSAQKNPTAFYLCASSSADSYYNEQFFGPGTRLTVL.

This clone was found a few times. The rearrangement uses TRBV20-1 and TRBJ2-3; D not certain. V was clipped by 7 bases and J by 6 bases, with 11 bases between them. Germline CDR1 and CDR2: DFQATT and SNEGSKA (reference sequence). This CDR3 is built from 11 residues. CDR3 bases: TGCAGTGTTAAAGACTCTGATACGCAGTATTTT. This encodes CSVKDSDTQYF.

The chain employs TRBV5-1 and TRBJ1-5; D remains unclear. V lost 5 bases, J lost 0 bases, and 6 bases lay in between. Germline-derived CDR1 and CDR2 are SGHRS and YFSETQ. The CDR3 spans 13 residues. CDR3 sequence: CASRADSNQPQHF. The CDR3 DNA reads TGCGCCAGCAGGGCAGATAGCAATCAGCCCCAGCATTTT.

The rearrangement uses TRBV19 and TRBJ2-7; maybe TRBD2 (6 bases). Germline V CDR1 and CDR2: LNHDA, SQIVND (reference sequence). The CDR3 runs 12 residues. V lost 7 bases to trimming and J lost 7 bases, with 14 bases between them. This chain's CDR3 is CASKGTGLEQYF. CDR3 in DNA: TGTGCCAGTAAAGGGACTGGATTAGAGCAGTACTTC.

The chain carries TRBV30 and TRBJ1-5; D gene unclear. V lost 0 bases and J 4 bases, leaving 13 bases between the germline ends. From germline, CDR1 is GTSNPN and CDR2 SVGIG (reference sequence). The CDR3 sequence is 15 residues long. For the CDR3, the DNA is TGTGCCTGGAGTGTAGGTCCCGGGCGTAATCAGCCCCAGCATTTT. It specifies CAWSVGPGRNQPQHF.